These T cell receptor beta chains were read from a single sample in a study of T cell changes during pregnancy in multiple sclerosis. Data came from immunoSEQ multiplex PCR; TCRdb stores just in-frame clones and leaves some out. The data contain about 40,000 clones, approximately 90% of them singletons. Sample: CD4+ T cells from peripheral blood mononuclear cells, taken before pregnancy. All receptors come from a female donor with multiple sclerosis, enrolled in a pregnancy study. Both conserved end residues are part of each CDR3. D genes are given only for firm matches.

d_gene	v_gene	j_gene	CDR3aa	CDR3nt
TRBD2	TRBV19	TRBJ2-1	CASTDSGTYYNEQFF	TGTGCCAGTACCGATAGCGGGACCTACTACAATGAGCAGTTCTTC
.	TRBV29-1	TRBJ2-1	CSVEKAAPRGEQFF	TGCAGCGTTGAAAAAGCGGCACCCCGCGGTGAGCAGTTCTTC
.	TRBV28	TRBJ2-1	CASSSPLAPSGARPGNEQFF	TGTGCCAGCAGCTCCCCACTAGCCCCTTCTGGTGCCCGGCCGGGGAATGAGCAGTTCTTC
TRBD2	TRBV19	TRBJ2-5	CASSEYARGVETQYF	TGTGCCAGTAGTGAATACGCCCGGGGGGTAGAGACCCAGTACTTC
.	TRBV4-2	TRBJ2-3	CASSQGVAGSSTDTQYF	TGTGCCAGCAGCCAAGGAGTGGCGGGGTCTAGCACAGATACGCAGTATTTT
TRBD2	TRBV5-4	TRBJ2-5	CASSFGTNQETQYF	TGTGCCAGCAGCTTCGGGACTAACCAAGAGACCCAGTACTTC
.	TRBV29-1	TRBJ1-1	CSGPHRDTEAFF	TGCAGCGGCCCTCACAGGGACACTGAAGCTTTCTTT
TRBD1	TRBV30	TRBJ1-2	CAWSVGDSYGYTF	TGTGCCTGGAGTGTAGGGGACAGTTATGGCTACACCTTC
TRBD1	TRBV2	TRBJ2-5	CASRPDRGLVFETQYF	TGTGCCAGCAGGCCAGACAGGGGGCTGGTCTTTGAGACCCAGTACTTC
TRBD2	TRBV7-6	TRBJ2-3	CASSQGLAGTDTQYF	TGTGCCAGCAGCCAGGGACTAGCGGGTACAGATACGCAGTATTTT
TRBD1	TRBV4-2	TRBJ1-5	CASSQGSWDRGNQPQHF	TGTGCCAGCAGCCAAGGGTCCTGGGACAGGGGGAATCAGCCCCAGCATTTT
TRBD1	TRBV19	TRBJ1-1	CASSTQGETEAFF	TGTGCCAGTAGTACCCAGGGGGAAACTGAAGCTTTCTTT
.	TRBV7-2	TRBJ2-7	CASSLEGGYEQYF	TGTGCCAGCAGCTTAGAAGGCGGCTACGAGCAGTACTTC
TRBD2	TRBV5-4	TRBJ2-5	CASSPLAGDETQYF	TGTGCCAGCAGTCCACTAGCGGGAGATGAGACCCAGTACTTC
.	TRBV10-3	TRBJ1-3	CAITPREGGNTIYF	TGTGCCATCACGCCCAGGGAAGGAGGAAACACCATATATTTT
TRBD1	TRBV5-1	TRBJ1-1	CASSFNRGGIHTEAFF	TGCGCCAGCAGCTTCAACAGGGGAGGAATACACACTGAAGCTTTCTTT
TRBD2	TRBV29-1	TRBJ2-1	CSVRRGGNEQFF	TGCAGCGTTAGGCGGGGGGGCAATGAGCAGTTCTTC
TRBD1	TRBV29-1	TRBJ1-1	CSVLTGGLGISTEAFF	TGCAGCGTGCTTACAGGGGGTTTAGGTATAAGCACTGAAGCTTTCTTT
.	TRBV7-9	TRBJ2-7	CASSSGGLSSYEQYF	TGTGCCAGCAGCTCTGGGGGACTTAGCTCCTACGAGCAGTACTTC
TRBD1	TRBV28	TRBJ1-5	CASSFVQGGNQPQHF	TGTGCCAGCAGTTTTGTCCAGGGGGGTAATCAGCCCCAGCATTTT
TRBD2	TRBV7-9	TRBJ2-7	CASSDTSARPYEQYF	TGTGCCAGCAGCGACACTAGCGCGCGGCCCTACGAGCAGTACTTC
.	TRBV7-9	TRBJ1-2	CASSLSSAHDYGYTF	TGTGCCAGCAGCTTATCCAGTGCTCATGACTATGGCTACACCTTC
TRBD1	TRBV15	TRBJ2-1	CATSSPRDRGLEQFF	TGTGCCACCAGCAGCCCAAGGGACAGGGGGCTCGAGCAGTTCTTC
TRBD1	TRBV27	TRBJ2-2	CASKGTGEGTGELFF	TGTGCCAGCAAGGGGACAGGGGAGGGGACCGGGGAGCTGTTTTTT
TRBD2	TRBV6-1	TRBJ2-5	CASQLGLAGGETQYF	TGTGCCAGCCAGCTCGGACTAGCGGGAGGAGAGACCCAGTACTTC
TRBD2	TRBV2	TRBJ2-1	CASRLGLVFGSYNEQFF	TGTGCCAGCAGGCTAGGACTAGTTTTCGGCTCCTACAATGAGCAGTTCTTC